These 4 T cell receptor beta chains were sequenced from one sample in a study of T cells in Graves' hyperthyroidism and ophthalmopathy (dated 2019 in TCRdb). The method behind the library was multiplex PCR. Sequenced using an Illumina HiSeq 2000. Amplification of TCR beta CDR3 regions was carried out from RNA transcripts. For the first round of RT-PCR on the TCR CDR3, the HTBI primer set was used together with the Qiagen OneStep RT-PCR kit. TCRdb trimmed public reads at Q25 via fastp, called clones via MiXCR and kept in-frame beta chains. Entries that share a CDR3 protein sequence are merged under the most common genes and DNA. The sample table lists some 490,000 distinct CDR3 sequences, roughly 16% of them with a count of one. Approximately 32% of the sample comes from the top ten. Sequenced input: blood. These receptors were taken from a woman younger than 45 with Graves' ophthalmopathy.

This chain uses TRBV19 with TRBJ2-5, with 7 nucleotides matching TRBD1. The V and J ends lost 3 bases and 2 bases, in that order; junction bases with no gene match: 9. The length of the CDR3 is 16 residues. Germline CDR1 and CDR2: LNHDA and SQIVND (reference sequence). The CDR3 loop reads CASSIQTGSGQETQYF. The CDR3 DNA reads as TGTGCCAGTAGTATCCAGACAGGGTCGGGGCAAGAGACCCAGTACTTC.

This clonotype was picked up many times. CDR3 sequence: CASSWGWISPLHF. The CDR3 DNA reads as TGTGCCAGCAGCTGGGGCTGGATATCACCCCTCCACTTT. The chain couples TRBV7-8 to TRBJ1-6, with D maybe TRBD1 (5 bases). V lost 4 bases and J 10 bases, leaving 11 bases between the germline ends. This CDR3 region has 13 residues. Germline V lookup: CDR1 SGHVS, CDR2 FQNEAQ.

This clonotype was seen repeatedly, ten times or more. The chain recombines TRBV11-2 with TRBJ1-1; 9 nucleotides agree with TRBD1. Per the germline V gene, CDR1 is SGHAT and CDR2 is FQNNGV. The ends lost 5 bases at V and 4 bases at J; junction bases unmatched: 5. The CDR3 has 14 amino acids. The CDR3 loop reads CASSTDRGGTEAFF. The CDR3 nucleotides are TGTGCCAGCAGCACGGACAGGGGAGGCACTGAAGCTTTCTTT.

Points on this clonotype: Being one base from a much bigger clone, this may be a read error. The J gene is TRBJ2-5, the V gene TRBV28; 7 bases map to TRBD1. CDR3 length equals 15 residues. Germline loops: CDR1 MDHEN, CDR2 SYDVKM. CDR3 coding DNA: TGTGCCAGCGGTTTATGGGGGACAGCACAAGAGACCCAGTACTTC. As protein: CASGLWGTAQETQYF.